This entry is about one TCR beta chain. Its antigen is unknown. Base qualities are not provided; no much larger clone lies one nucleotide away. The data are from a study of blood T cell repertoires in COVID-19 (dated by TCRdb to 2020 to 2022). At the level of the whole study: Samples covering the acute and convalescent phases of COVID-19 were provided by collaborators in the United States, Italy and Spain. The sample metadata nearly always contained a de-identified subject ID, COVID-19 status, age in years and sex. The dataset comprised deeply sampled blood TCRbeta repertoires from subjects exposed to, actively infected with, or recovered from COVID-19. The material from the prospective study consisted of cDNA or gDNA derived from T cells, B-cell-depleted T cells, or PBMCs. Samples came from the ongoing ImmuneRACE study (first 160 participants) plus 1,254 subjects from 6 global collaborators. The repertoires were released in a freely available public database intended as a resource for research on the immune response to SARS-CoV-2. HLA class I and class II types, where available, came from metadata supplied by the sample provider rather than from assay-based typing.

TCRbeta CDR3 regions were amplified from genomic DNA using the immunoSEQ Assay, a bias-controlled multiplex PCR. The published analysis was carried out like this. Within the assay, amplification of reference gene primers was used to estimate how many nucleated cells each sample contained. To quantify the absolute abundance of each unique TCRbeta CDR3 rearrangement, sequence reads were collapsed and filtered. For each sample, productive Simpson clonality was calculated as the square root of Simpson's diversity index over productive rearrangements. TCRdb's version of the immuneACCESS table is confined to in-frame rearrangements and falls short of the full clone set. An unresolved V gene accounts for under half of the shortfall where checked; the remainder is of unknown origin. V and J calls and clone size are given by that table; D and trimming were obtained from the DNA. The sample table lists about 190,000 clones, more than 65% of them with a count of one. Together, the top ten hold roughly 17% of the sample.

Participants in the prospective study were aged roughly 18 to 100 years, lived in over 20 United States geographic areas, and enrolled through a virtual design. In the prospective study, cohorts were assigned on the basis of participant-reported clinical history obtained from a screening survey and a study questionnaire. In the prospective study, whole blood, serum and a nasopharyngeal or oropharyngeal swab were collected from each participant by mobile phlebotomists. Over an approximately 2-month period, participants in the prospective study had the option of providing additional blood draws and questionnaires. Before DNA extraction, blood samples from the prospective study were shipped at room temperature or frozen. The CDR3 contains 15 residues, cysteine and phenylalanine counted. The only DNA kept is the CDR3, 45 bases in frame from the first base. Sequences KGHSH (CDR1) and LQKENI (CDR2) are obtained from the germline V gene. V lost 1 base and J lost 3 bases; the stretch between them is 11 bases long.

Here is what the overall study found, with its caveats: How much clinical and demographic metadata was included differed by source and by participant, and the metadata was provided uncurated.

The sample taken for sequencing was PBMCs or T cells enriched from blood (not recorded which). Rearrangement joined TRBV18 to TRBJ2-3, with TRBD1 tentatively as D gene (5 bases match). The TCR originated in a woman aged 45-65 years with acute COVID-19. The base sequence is TGTGCCAGCTCACCACAGGGGATAGAGACAGATACGCAGTATTTT. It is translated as CASSPQGIETDTQYF.